Here is one T cell receptor beta chain with its context. Its antigen is unknown. This sample was included in a study of T cell repertoires in cytomegalovirus infection. Study information: Matching HLA type, along with CMV infection, was indicated by public TCR beta signatures.

CDR3 size: 14 residues. Trimming cost V 4 bases and J 6 bases; bases outside gene matches: 7. Germline loops: CDR1 SGDLS, CDR2 YYNGEE. Overall study results and limits: The cumulative frequency of public TCR beta families distinguished individuals who carried CMV together with the relevant HLA. The ex vivo response was dominated by HLA-C-restricted CMV-specific TCR beta clonotypes.

TCRdb reanalysed the reads using MiXCR and keeps one entry per CDR3 protein. Found here are under 350,000 distinct CDR3 sequences, about 20% of them singletons; the top ten hold around 20%. The sequence derives from a human donor in good health (CMV status not recorded). Some clones in this sample may be carry-over from other donors' samples. This chain links TRBV9 with TRBJ2-7; 10 bases align to TRBD1. The sample consisted of cultured PBMCs, taken from culture after CMV antigen stimulation. CDR3 nucleotides: TGTGCCAGCAGCCTTGAGGGACAGGGGATCGAGCAGTACTTC. Translating it yields CASSLEGQGIEQYF.